This T cell receptor (beta chain) originates from a study of blood T cell repertoires in COVID-19. Study-wide context: T cells, B-cell-depleted T cells, or PBMCs supplied cDNA or gDNA.

The length of the CDR3 is 16 residues. Germline loops: CDR1 SGHRS, CDR2 YFSETQ. V shed 4 bases and J 0 bases; nucleotides not matched to a gene: 4. This clone was observed once. Using immunoSEQ multiplex PCR, the repertoire was profiled, and TCRdb retains in-frame clones only, with some absent. The table shows about 180,000 clones, with about 80% occurring only once. This chain links TRBV5-1 with TRBJ1-1, with 12 bases fitting TRBD1. The clonotype originates from a human donor in a cohort sampled during active COVID-19. Material for sequencing was peripheral blood. The CDR3 region is CASSIGTGGMNTEAFF. The CDR3 bases are TGCGCCAGCAGCATCGGGACAGGGGGCATGAACACTGAAGCTTTCTTT.